The 3 T cell receptor beta chains below come from one sample, sequenced in a study of cytomegalovirus exposure and HLA in healthy donors. PCR used 60 Vbeta primers and 13 Jbeta primers. Measured with immunoSEQ multiplex PCR; TCRdb has only the in-frame clones, and not every one. The sample yields 140,000 to 150,000 clones, approximately 57% seen once. The sequencing input was PBMCs. All receptors come from a male donor in good health and CMV-seronegative.

J is TRBJ2-7 and V is TRBV6-5, with unresolved D. This CDR3 comprises 14 residues. The V end lost 1 base, the J end lost 4 bases, and 11 bases lay between the germline ends. Germline assignment: CDR1 MNHEY and CDR2 SVGAGI. The CDR3 is CASSYWAGDYEQYF. The CDR3 DNA reads as TGTGCCAGCAGTTACTGGGCAGGCGATTACGAGCAGTACTTC.

The rearrangement uses TRBV7-7 and TRBJ1-1, with a possible D match to TRBD1 (6 bases). Germline V gives CDR1 SSHAT, CDR2 FNYEAQ (reference sequence). The CDR3 totals 13 residues. The CDR3 nucleotides are TGTGCGATCAAAGTGGCAGGGGACACTGAAGCTTTCTTT. It translates to CAIKVAGDTEAFF. Full variable domain (rest looked up from reference TRBV7-7 and TRBJ1-1): GAGVSQSPRYKVTKRGQDVTLRCDPISSHATLYWYQQALGQGPEFLTYFNYEAQPDKSGLPSDRFSAERPEGSISTLTIQRTEQRDSAMYRCAIKVAGDTEAFFGQGTRLTVV.

The chain links TRBV6-4 to TRBJ1-1; possibly TRBD1 for D (5 bases). The CDR3 length is 13 residues. Trimming pared 4 bases from V and 1 base from J, leaving 7 bases between. The V gene's germline CDR1 is MRHNA and CDR2 SNTAGT. The CDR3 DNA sequence: TGTGCCAGCAGTGGACAGAGGAACACTGAAGCTTTCTTT. This sequence encodes CASSGQRNTEAFF.